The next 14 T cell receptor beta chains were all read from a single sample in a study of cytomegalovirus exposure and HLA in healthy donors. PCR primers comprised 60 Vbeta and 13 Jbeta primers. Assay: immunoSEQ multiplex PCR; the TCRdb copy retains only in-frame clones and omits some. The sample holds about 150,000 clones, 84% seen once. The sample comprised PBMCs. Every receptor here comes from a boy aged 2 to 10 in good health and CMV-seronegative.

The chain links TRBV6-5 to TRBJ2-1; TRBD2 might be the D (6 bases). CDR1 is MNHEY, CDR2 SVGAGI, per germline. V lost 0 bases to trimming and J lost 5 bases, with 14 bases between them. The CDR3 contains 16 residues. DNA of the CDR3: TGTGCCAGCAGTTACTCCTTTAGCGGACTGAACAATGAGCAGTTCTTC. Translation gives CASSYSFSGLNNEQFF.

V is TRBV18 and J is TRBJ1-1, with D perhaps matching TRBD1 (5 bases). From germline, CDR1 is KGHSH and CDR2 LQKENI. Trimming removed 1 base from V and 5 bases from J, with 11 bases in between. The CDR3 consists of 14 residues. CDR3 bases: TGTGCCAGCTCACCACAGGGGCGGATGACTGAAGCTTTCTTT. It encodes CASSPQGRMTEAFF.

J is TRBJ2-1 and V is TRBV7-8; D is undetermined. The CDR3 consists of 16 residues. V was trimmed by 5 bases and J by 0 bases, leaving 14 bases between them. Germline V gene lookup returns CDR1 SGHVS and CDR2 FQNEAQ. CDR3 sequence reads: CASSQREWSSYNEQFF. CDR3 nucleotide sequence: TGTGCCAGCAGCCAGCGCGAATGGAGCTCCTACAATGAGCAGTTCTTC.

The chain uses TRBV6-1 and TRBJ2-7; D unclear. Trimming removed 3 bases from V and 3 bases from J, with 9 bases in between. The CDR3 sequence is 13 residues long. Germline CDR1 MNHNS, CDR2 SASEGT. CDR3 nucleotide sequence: TGTGCCAGCAGTGATGGGCGCATCTACGAGCAGTACTTC. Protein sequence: CASSDGRIYEQYF.

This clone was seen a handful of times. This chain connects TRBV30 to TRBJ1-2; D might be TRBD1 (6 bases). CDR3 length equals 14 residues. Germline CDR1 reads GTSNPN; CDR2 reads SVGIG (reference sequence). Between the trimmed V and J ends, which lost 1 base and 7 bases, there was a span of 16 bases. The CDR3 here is CAWSGGGGLGGYTF. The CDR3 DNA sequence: TGTGCCTGGAGTGGCGGCGGGGGGCTAGGTGGCTACACCTTC.

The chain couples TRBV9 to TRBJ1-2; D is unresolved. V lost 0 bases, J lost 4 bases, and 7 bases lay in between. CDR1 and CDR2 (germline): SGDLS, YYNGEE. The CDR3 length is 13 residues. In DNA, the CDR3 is TGTGCCAGCAGCGTAGGCGGGAGCTATGGCTACACCTTC. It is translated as CASSVGGSYGYTF.

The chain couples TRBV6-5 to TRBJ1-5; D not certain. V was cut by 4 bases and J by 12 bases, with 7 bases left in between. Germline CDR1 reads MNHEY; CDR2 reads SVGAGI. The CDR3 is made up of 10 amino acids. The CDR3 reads CASSSKNQHF. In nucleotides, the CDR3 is TGTGCCAGCAGTTCTAAAAACCAGCATTTT.

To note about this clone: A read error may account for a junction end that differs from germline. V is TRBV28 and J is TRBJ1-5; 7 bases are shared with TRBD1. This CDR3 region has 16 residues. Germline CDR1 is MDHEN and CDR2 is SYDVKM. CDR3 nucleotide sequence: TGTGCCGGCAGTCTCCCCCCGAGGGGGCCGAGTCAGCCCCAGCATTTT. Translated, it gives CAGSLPPRGPSQPQHF.

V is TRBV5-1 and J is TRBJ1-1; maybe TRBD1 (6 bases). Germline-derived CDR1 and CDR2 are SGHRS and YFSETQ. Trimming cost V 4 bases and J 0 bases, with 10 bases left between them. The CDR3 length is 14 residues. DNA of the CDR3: TGCGCCAGCAGCCCGGGACATATGAACACTGAAGCTTTCTTT. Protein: CASSPGHMNTEAFF.

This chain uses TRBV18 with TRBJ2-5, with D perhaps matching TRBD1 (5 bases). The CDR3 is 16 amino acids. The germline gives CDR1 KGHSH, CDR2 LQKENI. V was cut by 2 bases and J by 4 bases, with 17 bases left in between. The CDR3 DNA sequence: TGTGCCAGCTCACCATCGCCTGTTTCTCAGGGAGAGACCCAGTACTTC. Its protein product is CASSPSPVSQGETQYF.

The CDR3 nucleotides are TGCGCCAGCAGCTTGGACAGGGGTTACGAGACCCAGTACTTC. Amino acids: CASSLDRGYETQYF. The chain is built from TRBV5-1 and TRBJ2-5; 7 nucleotides agree with TRBD1. Germline loops: CDR1 SGHRS, CDR2 YFSETQ. V was pared by 0 bases and J by 5 bases, with 4 bases of the junction left unmatched. The CDR3 is made up of 14 amino acids. Full variable domain (rest looked up from reference TRBV5-1 and TRBJ2-5): KAGVTQTPRYLIKTRGQQVTLSCSPISGHRSVSWYQQTPGQGLQFLFEYFSETQRNKGNFPGRFSGRQFSNSRSEMNVSTLELGDSALYLCASSLDRGYETQYFGPGTRLLVL.

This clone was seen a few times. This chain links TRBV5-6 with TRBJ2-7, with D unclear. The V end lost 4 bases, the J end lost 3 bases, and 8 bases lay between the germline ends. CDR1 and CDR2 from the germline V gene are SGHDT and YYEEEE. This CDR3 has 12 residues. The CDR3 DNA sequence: TGTGCCAGCAGCGCCCAGGACTACGAGCAGTACTTC. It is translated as CASSAQDYEQYF. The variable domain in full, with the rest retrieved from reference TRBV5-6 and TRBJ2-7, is DAGVTQSPTHLIKTRGQQVTLRCSPKSGHDTVSWYQQALGQGPQFIFQYYEEEERQRGNFPDRFSGHQFPNYSSELNVNALLLGDSALYLCASSAQDYEQYFGPGTRLTVT.

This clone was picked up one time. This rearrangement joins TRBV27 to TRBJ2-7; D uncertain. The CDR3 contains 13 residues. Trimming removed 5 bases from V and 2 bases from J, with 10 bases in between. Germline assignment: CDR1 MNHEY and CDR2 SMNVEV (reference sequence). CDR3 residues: CASSGLTTYEQYF. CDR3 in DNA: TGTGCCAGCAGTGGCTTGACAACCTACGAGCAGTACTTC.

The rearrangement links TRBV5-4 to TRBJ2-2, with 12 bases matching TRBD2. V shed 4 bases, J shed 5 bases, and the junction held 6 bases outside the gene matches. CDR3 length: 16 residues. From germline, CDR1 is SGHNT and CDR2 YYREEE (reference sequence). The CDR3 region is CASSAPTSGSTGELFF. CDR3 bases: TGTGCCAGCAGCGCCCCGACTAGCGGGAGTACCGGGGAGCTGTTTTTT. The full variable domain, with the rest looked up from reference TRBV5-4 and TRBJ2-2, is ETGVTQSPTHLIKTRGQQVTLRCSSQSGHNTVSWYQQALGQGPQFIFQYYREEENGRGNFPPRFSGLQFPNYSSELNVNALELDDSALYLCASSAPTSGSTGELFFGEGSRLTVL.